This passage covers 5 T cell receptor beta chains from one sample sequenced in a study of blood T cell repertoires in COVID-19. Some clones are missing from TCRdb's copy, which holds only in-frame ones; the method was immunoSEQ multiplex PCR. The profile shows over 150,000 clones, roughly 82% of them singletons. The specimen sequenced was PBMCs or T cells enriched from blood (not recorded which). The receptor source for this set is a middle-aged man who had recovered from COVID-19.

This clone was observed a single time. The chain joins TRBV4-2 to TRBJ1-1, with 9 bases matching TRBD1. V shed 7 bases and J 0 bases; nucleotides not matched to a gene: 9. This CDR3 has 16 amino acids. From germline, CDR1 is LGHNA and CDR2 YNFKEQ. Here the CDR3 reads CASKLGQGTMNTEAFF. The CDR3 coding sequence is TGTGCCAGCAAACTTGGACAGGGGACAATGAACACTGAAGCTTTCTTT.

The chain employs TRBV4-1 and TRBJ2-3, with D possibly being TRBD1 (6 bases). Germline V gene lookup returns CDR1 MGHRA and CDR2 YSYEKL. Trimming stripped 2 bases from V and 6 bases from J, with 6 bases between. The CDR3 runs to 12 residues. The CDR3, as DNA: TGCGCCAGCAGCCAACAGGGGGATACGCAGTATTTT. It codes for CASSQQGDTQYF.

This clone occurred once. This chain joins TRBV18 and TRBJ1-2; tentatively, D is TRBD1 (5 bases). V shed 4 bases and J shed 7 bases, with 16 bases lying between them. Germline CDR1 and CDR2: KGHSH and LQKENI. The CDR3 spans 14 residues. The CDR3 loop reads CASSLGPRGGGYTF. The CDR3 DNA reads TGTGCCAGCTCACTTGGGCCGAGGGGAGGTGGCTACACCTTC. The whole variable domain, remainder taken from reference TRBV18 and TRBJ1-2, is NAGVMQNPRHLVRRRGQEARLRCSPMKGHSHVYWYRQLPEEGLKFMVYLQKENIIDESGMPKERFSAEFPKEGPSILRIQQVVRGDSAAYFCASSLGPRGGGYTFGSGTRLTVV.

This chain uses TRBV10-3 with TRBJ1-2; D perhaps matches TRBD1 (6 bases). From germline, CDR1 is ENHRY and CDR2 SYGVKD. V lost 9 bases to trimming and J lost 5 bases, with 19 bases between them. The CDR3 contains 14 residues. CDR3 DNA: TGTGCCATAAGGGACACGGGTAGTGGGTATGGCTACACCTTC. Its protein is CAIRDTGSGYGYTF.

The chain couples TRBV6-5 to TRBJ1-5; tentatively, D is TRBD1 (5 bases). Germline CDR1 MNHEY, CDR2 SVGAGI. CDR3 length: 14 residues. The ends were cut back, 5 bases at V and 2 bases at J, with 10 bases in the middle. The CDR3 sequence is CASSPTGGNQPQHF. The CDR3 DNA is TGTGCCAGCAGTCCCACAGGAGGCAATCAGCCCCAGCATTTT.